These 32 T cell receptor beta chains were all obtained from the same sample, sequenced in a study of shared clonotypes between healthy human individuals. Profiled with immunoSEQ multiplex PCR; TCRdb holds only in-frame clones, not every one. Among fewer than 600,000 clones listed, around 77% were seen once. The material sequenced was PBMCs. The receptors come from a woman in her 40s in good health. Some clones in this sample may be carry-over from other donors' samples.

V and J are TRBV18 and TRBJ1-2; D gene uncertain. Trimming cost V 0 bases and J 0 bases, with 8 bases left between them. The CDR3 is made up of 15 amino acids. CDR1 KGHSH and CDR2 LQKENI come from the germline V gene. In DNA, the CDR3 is TGTGCCAGCTCACCACCAACAGATGCTAACTATGGCTACACCTTC. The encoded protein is CASSPPTDANYGYTF.

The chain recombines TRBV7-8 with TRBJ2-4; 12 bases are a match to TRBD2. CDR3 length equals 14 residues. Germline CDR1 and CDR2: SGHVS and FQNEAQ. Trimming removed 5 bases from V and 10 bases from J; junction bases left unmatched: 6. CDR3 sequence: CASSNGLAGKIQYF. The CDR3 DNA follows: TGTGCCAGCAGCAACGGACTAGCGGGGAAAATTCAGTACTTC. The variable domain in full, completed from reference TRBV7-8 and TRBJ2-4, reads GAGVSQSPRYKVAKRGQDVALRCDPISGHVSLFWYQQALGQGPEFLTYFQNEAQLDKSGLPSDRFFAERPEGSVSTLKIQRTQQEDSAVYLCASSNGLAGKIQYFGAGTRLSVL.

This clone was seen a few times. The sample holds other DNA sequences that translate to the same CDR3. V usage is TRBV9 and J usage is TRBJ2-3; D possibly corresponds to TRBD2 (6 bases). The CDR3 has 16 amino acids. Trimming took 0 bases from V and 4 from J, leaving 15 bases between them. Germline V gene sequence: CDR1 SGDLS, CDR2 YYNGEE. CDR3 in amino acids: CASSVENLARSDTQYF. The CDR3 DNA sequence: TGTGCCAGCAGCGTAGAAAACCTAGCGAGGTCAGATACGCAGTATTTT.

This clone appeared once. The CDR3 here is CASSASGTADYGYTF. The CDR3 DNA reads TGTGCCAGCAGCGCGTCCGGGACAGCGGACTATGGCTACACCTTC. The chain couples TRBV7-9 to TRBJ1-2; 7 nucleotides agree with TRBD1. CDR1 SEHNR and CDR2 FQNEAQ come from the germline V gene (reference sequence). The CDR3 has 15 amino acids. V shed 5 bases and J 3 bases; nucleotides not matched to a gene: 9.

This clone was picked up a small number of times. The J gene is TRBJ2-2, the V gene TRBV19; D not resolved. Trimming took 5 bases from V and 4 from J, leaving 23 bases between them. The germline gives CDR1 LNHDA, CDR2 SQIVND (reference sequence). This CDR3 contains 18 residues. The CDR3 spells CASSPPDGQPWGTGELFF. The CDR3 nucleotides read TGTGCCAGTAGTCCCCCTGATGGGCAGCCCTGGGGCACCGGGGAGCTGTTTTTT.

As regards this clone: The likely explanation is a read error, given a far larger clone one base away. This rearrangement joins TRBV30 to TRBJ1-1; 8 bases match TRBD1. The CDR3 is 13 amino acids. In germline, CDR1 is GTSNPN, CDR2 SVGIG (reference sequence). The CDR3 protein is CAWEGKRTGKSSF. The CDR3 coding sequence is TGTGCCTGGGAAGGGAAGAGGACAGGGAAATCTTCCTTT. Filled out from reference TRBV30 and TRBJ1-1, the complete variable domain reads SQTIHQWPATLVQPVGSPLSLECTVEGTSNPNLYWYRQAAGRGLQLLFYSVGIGQISSEVPQNLSASRPQDRQFILSSKKLLLSDSGFYLCAWEGKRTGKSSFGQGTRLTVV.

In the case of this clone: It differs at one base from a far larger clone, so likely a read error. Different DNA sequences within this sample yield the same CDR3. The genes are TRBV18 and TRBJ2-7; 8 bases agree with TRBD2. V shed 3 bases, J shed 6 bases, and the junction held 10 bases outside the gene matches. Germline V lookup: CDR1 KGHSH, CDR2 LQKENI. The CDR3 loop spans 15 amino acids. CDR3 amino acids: CASSPTRTGGTEQYF. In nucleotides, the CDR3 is TGTGCCAGCTCACCCACCAGGACGGGGGGGACCGAGCAGTACTTC. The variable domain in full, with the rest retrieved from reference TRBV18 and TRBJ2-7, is NAGVMQNPRHLVRRRGQEARLRCSPMKGHSHVYWYRQLPEEGLKFMVYLQKENIIDESGMPKERFSAEFPKEGPSILRIQQVVRGDSAAYFCASSPTRTGGTEQYFGPGTRLTVT.

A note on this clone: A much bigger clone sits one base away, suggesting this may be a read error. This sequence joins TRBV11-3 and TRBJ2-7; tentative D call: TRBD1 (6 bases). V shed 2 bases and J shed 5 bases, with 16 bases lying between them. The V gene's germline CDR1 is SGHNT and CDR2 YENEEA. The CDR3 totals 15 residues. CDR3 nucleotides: TGTGCCAGCAGCTTAAGCCCCCCGGGACATAACGAGCAGTACTTC. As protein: CASSLSPPGHNEQYF.

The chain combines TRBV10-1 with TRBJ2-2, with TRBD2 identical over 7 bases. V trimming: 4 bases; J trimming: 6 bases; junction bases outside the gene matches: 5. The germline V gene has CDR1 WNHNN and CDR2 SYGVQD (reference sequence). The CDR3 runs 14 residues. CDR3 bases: TGCGCCAGCAGTGCCGGCGGGAGTGCCGGGGAGCTGTTTTTT. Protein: CASSAGGSAGELFF.

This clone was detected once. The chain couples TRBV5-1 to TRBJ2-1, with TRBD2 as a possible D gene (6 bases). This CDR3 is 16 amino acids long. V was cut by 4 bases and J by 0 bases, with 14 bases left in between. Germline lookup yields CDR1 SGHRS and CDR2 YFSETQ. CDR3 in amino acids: CASSTLALSSYNEQFF. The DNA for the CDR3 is TGCGCCAGCAGCACACTAGCCTTGTCCTCCTACAATGAGCAGTTCTTC.

CDR3 region: CASSLEPGQGDYEQYF. The CDR3 region has the DNA TGCGCCAGCAGCTTGGAGCCCGGACAGGGGGACTACGAGCAGTACTTC. The chain couples TRBV5-1 to TRBJ2-5; 10 bases match TRBD1. The end of the DNA is better explained by TRBJ2-7, so the J call may be wrong. The CDR3 has 16 amino acids. The germline gives CDR1 SGHRS, CDR2 YFSETQ.

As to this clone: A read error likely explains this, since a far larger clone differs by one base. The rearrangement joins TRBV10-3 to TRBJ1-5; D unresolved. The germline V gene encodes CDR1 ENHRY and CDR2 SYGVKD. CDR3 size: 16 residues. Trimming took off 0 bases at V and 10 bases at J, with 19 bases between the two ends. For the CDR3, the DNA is TGTGCCATCAGTGAGTCAGGGCACCGGGGTGACGGTCCCCAGCATTTT. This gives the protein CAISESGHRGDGPQHF.

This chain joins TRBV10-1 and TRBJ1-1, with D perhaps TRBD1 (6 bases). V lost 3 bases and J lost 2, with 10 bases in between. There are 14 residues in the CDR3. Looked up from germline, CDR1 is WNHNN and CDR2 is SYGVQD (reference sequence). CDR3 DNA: TGCGCCAGCAGTGACCAGGGGCGCAACACTGAAGCTTTCTTT. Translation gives CASSDQGRNTEAFF.

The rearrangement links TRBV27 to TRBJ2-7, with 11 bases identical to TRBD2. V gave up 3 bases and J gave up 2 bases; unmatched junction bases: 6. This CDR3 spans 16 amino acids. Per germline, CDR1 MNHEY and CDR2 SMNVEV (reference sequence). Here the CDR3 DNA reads TGTGCCAGCAGTTTGTCTGGGACTAGCGGTACCTACGAGCAGTACTTC. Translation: CASSLSGTSGTYEQYF.

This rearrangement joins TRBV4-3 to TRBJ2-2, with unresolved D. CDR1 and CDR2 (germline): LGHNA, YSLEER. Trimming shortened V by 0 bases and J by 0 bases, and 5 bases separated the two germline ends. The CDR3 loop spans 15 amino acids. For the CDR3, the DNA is TGCGCCAGCAGCCAAGATCTAGCGAACACCGGGGAGCTGTTTTTT. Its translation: CASSQDLANTGELFF.

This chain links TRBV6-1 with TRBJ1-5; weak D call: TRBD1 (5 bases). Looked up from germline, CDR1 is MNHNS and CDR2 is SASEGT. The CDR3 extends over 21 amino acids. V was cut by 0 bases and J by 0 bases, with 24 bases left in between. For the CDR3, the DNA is TGTGCCAGCAGTGAAGCAGGGGCTAGTATAATCCGCGGATATAGCAATCAGCCCCAGCATTTT. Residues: CASSEAGASIIRGYSNQPQHF.

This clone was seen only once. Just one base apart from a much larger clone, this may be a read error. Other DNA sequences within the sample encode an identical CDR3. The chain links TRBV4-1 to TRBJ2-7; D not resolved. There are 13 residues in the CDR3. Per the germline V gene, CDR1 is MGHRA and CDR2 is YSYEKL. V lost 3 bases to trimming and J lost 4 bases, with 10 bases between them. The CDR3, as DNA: TGCGCCAGCAGCCACCTACTGAGATACGAGCAGTACTTC. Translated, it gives CASSHLLRYEQYF.

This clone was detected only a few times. CDR3 sequence: CASSPASRGDYNEQFF. The CDR3 bases are TGTGCCAGCTCACCCGCCTCCAGGGGGGATTACAATGAGCAGTTCTTC. The chain is built from TRBV18 and TRBJ2-1, with D possibly matching TRBD1 (7 bases). Germline V lookup: CDR1 KGHSH, CDR2 LQKENI. This CDR3 comprises 16 residues. V shed 3 bases and J shed 4 bases, with 16 bases lying between them.

This CDR3 is CSVLGLAGPSGANVLTF. DNA for the CDR3: TGCAGCGTGCTGGGACTAGCGGGCCCCTCTGGGGCCAACGTCCTGACTTTC. The rearrangement joins TRBV29-1 to TRBJ2-6, with 12 positions matching TRBD2. This CDR3 contains 17 residues. Germline V gene data show CDR1 as SQVTM and CDR2 as ANQGSEA. V was clipped by 6 bases and J by 0 bases; unmatched bases: 6.

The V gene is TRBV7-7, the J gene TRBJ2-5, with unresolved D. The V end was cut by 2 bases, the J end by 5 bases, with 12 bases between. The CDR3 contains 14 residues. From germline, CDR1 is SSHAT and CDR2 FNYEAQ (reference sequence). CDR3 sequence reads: CASSLHLGVETQYF. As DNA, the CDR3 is TGTGCCAGCAGCTTACACCTCGGTGTGGAGACCCAGTACTTC.

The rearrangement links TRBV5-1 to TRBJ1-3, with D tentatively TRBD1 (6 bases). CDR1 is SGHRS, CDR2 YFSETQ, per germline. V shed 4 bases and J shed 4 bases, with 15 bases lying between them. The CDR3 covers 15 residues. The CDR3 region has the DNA TGCGCCAGCAGCAATACAGGGCCGGGAGGAAACACCATATATTTT. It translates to CASSNTGPGGNTIYF.

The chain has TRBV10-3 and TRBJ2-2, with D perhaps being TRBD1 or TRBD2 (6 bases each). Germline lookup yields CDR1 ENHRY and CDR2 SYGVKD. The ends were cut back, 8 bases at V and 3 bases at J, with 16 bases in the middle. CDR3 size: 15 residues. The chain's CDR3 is CAIAFVRGDTGELFF. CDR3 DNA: TGTGCCATCGCTTTTGTGAGGGGGGACACCGGGGAGCTGTTTTTT.

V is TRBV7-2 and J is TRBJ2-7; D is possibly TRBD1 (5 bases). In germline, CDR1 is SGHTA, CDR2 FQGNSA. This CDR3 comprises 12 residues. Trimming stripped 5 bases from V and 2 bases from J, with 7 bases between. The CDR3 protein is CASSQGAYEQYF. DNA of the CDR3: TGTGCCAGCAGCCAGGGCGCCTACGAGCAGTACTTC.

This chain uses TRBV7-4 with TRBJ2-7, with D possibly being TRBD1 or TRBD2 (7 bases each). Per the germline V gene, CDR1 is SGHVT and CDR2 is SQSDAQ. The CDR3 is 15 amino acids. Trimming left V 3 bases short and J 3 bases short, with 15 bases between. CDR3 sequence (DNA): TGTGCCAGCAGCTTCAGGGGGGGCGGACACTACGAGCAGTACTTC. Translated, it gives CASSFRGGGHYEQYF.

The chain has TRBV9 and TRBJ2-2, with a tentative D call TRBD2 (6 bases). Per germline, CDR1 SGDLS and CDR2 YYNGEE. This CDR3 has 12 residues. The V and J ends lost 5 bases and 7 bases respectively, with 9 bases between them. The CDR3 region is CASRGLSGELFF. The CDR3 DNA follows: TGTGCCAGCAGGGGACTCAGCGGGGAGCTGTTTTTT.

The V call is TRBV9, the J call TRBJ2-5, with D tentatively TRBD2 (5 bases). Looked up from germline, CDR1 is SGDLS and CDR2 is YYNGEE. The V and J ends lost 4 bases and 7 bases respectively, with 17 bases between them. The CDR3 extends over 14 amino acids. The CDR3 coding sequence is TGTGCCAGCAGCCCCCGCTCTGGGAGTGGGACCCAGTACTTC. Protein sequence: CASSPRSGSGTQYF.

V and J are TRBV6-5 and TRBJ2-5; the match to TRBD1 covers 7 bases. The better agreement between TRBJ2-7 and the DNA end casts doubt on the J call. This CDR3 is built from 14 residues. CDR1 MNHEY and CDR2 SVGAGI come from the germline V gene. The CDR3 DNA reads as TGTGCCAGCAGCACAGGGGCGAGGGGGTACGAGCAGTACTTC. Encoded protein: CASSTGARGYEQYF.

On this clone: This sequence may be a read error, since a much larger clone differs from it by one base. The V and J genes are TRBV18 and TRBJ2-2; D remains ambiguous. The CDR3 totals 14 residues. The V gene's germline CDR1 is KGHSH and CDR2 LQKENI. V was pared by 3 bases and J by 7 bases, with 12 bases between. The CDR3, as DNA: TGTGCCAGCTCACCTTCCCGGATCTTCGGGGAGCTGTTTTTT. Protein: CASSPSRIFGELFF.

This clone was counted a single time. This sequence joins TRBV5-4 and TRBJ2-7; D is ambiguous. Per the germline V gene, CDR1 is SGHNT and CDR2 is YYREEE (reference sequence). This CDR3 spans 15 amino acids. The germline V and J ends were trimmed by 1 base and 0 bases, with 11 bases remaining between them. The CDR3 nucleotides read TGTGCCAGCAGCTTGCTAGTCGGTGGCTCCTACGAGCAGTACTTC. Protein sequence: CASSLLVGGSYEQYF. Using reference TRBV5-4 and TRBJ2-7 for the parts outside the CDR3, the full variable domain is ETGVTQSPTHLIKTRGQQVTLRCSSQSGHNTVSWYQQALGQGPQFIFQYYREEENGRGNFPPRFSGLQFPNYSSELNVNALELDDSALYLCASSLLVGGSYEQYFGPGTRLTVT.

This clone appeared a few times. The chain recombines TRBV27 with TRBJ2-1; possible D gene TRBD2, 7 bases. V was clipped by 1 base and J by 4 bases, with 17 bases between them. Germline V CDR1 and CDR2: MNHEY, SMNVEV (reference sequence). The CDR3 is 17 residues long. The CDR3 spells CASSLFLGASGYNEQFF. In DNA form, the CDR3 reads TGTGCCAGCAGTTTATTTTTGGGGGCTAGCGGATACAATGAGCAGTTCTTC.

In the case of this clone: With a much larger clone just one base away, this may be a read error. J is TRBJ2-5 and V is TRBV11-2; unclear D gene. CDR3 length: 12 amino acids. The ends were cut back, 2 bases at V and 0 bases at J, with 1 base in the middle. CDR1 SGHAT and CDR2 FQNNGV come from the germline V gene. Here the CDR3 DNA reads TGTGCCAGCAGCTTAAACCAAGAGACCCAGTACTTC. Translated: CASSLNQETQYF.

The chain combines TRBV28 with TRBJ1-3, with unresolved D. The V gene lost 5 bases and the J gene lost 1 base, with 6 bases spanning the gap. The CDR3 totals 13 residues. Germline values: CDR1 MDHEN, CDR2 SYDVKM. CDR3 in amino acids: CASSLVSGNTIYF. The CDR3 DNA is TGTGCCAGCAGTCTCGTATCTGGAAACACCATATATTTT.